The clone carrying this T cell receptor beta chain was seen more than once but under ten times. What it recognizes is unknown. PCR primers comprised 60 Vbeta and 13 Jbeta primers. Repertoires were generated with immunoSEQ multiplex PCR, while TCRdb's copy carries only in-frame clones and drops some. The profile shows roughly 240,000 clones, more than 75% of them singletons. The entry originates in a study of cytomegalovirus exposure and HLA in healthy donors. CDR3 length: 14 amino acids. The germline V gene has CDR1 SNHLY and CDR2 FYNNEI. V dropped 4 bases and J dropped 3; count of bases not matched to a gene: 3. Whole-study results and caveats: Per a prior analysis, the majority of TCR beta V segments were productive roughly 87% or roughly 30% of the time.

The origin of this receptor is a girl aged 2-15 years in good health and CMV-seronegative. The rearrangement links TRBV2 to TRBJ1-3; 7 bases fit TRBD1. What was sequenced was PBMCs. The CDR3 nucleotides are TGTGCCAGCAGTGCCGCAGGGGGTGGAAACACCATATATTTT. Protein product: CASSAAGGGNTIYF.